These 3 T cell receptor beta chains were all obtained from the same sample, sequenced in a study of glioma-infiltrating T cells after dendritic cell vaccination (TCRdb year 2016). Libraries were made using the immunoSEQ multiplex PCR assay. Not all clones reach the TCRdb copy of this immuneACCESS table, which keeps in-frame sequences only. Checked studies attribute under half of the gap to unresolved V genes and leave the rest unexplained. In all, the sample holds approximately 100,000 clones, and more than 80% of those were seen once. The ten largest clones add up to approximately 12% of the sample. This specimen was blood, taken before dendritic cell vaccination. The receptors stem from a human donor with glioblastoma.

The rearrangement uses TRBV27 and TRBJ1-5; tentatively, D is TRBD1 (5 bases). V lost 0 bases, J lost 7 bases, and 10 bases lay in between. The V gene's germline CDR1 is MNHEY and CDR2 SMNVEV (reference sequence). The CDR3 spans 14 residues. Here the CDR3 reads CASSLSGVTQPQHF. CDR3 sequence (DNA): TGTGCCAGCAGTTTATCAGGGGTTACGCAGCCCCAGCATTTT.

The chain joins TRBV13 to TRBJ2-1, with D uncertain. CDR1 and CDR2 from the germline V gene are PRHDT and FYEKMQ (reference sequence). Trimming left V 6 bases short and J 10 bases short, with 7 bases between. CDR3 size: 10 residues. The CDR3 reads CASRHEEQFF. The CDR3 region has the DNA TGTGCCAGCAGGCACGAGGAGCAGTTCTTC.

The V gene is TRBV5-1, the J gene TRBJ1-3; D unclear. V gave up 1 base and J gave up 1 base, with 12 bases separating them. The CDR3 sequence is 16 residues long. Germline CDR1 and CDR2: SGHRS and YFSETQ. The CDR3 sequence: CASSLTGGLSGNTIYF. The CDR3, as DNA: TGCGCCAGCAGCTTGACCGGAGGGTTATCTGGAAACACCATATATTTT.